This entry features one T cell receptor beta chain sequence. Its binding antigen is unknown. No much larger clonotype is one base removed from it; base qualities were not supplied. The CDR3 sequence holds 16 residues, the cysteine and phenylalanine included. This entry keeps only the CDR3 DNA: 48 bases, framed from base 1. CDR1 and CDR2, per the germline V gene, are SGHRS and YFSETQ. Deletion took 4 bases off V and 0 bases off J, with a span of 11 bases between the germline ends. The cohort consisted of 650 to 850 healthy bone marrow donors. At the time of sampling, every cohort member was nominally healthy, though immune exposures that went unrecorded were likely present. The donor tested CMV seronegative and was one of the 352 seronegative cohort members. A peripheral blood sample was collected from each donor, and TCR beta sequencing was performed on peripheral blood mononuclear cells. Genomic DNA extraction from the blood cell samples was performed with the Qiagen DNeasy Blood Extraction Kit.

This record comes from a study of cytomegalovirus exposure and HLA in healthy donors (dated by TCRdb to about 2017). Notes on the research overall: An earlier analysis of several hundred of the donors reported about 290 Gb of sequence data and some 100 million unique TCR beta sequences from 150 million to 200 million T cells. An early release that covered around 590 HLA-typed donors contained approximately 300 gigabases of sequencing data and 65 million to 100 million unique TCR sequences. Of the 350 to 450 genotyped donors, 75% to 85% were placed in the genetic ancestry cluster associated with self-reported Caucasian donors. The study aimed to test whether signatures of past pathogen exposure could be identified by cataloging public T cell receptors. The study used immunosequencing to profile the T cell repertoires of 666 subjects and linked those repertoires to cytomegalovirus serostatus. In addition to the first cohort of about 650 subjects, a separate validation cohort of 120 different subjects was used. High-throughput TCR immunosequencing, statistical association of individual TCRs with disease status, and machine learning were combined to predict cytomegalovirus infection status. In a later analysis, previously published TCR beta repertoires from 670 or so donors were re-analyzed and high-resolution HLA genotyping was added so that TCR occurrence patterns could be studied. The later analysis used no new phenotypic data to find candidate immune exposures, relying instead on TCR beta sequences and their occurrence across donors. In an earlier analysis of 500 to 650 of the donors, high-throughput TCR beta sequencing was used to judge whether each TCR beta V gene segment behaved as functional or pseudogenic. Alongside the repertoire data, information on donor age, sex, ethnicity and CMV serostatus was compiled. A later genetic analysis used genome-wide SNP genotypes for 398 of the 666 donors, treating that subset as a discovery cohort. All discovery cohort repertoires had been generated on a single sequencing platform. Both class I and class II loci were covered by HLA typing, at four-digit resolution. Typing coverage differed by locus: A, B, C, DRB1 and DQB1 were typed in roughly 620-630 donors, DQA1 in 522, DPA1 in approximately 610, and DPB1 in 400 to 490. Four or five DR-DQ haplotypes were handled as single units for association and clustering, since linkage in the cohort was strong. Among about 390 genotyped donors of the cohort, an average of 235,054 unique TCR beta nucleotide sequences were sequenced per donor, around 20% of them non-productive.

The study at large found these results: The authors suggested that the approach could potentially be extended to other disease states and immunological phenotypes. In a later genetic analysis, fewer N-insertions in productive TCRs were reported among donors in an Asian-associated ancestry cluster than the roughly 700-donor mean. Across donors, most TCR sequences were observed very rarely, whereas some public TCRs were present in many individuals. In a later analysis, TCR association rates were found to vary across HLA loci, with the most associated TCRs seen for DRB1 alleles and the fewest for HLA-C alleles. A later analysis found that HLA-associated TCR beta chains were more clonally expanded and had lower generation probabilities than equally common non-associated chains. A cluster of highly shared sequence variants was judged likely to represent a technical artifact of the sequencing pipeline. In vitro tests confirmed that a few of the cytomegalovirus-associated TCR beta chains recognize cytomegalovirus antigens. A further reported finding was that TCR beta sequences accurately predicted the HLA-A and HLA-B alleles for most subjects in the first cohort. Immune exposure information for the cohort was limited to CMV serostatus. In a later analysis, most CMV-associated TCR beta chains were found to appear HLA-restricted, with HLA associations seemingly driven largely by CMV exposure. When HLA alleles, especially DR and DQ, strongly co-occurred, attributing TCR associations to individual alleles was difficult. In a later analysis, several top co-occurrence clusters were reported to appear linked to parvovirus B19, influenza, CMV and Epstein-Barr virus. In an earlier analysis of over 550 of the donors, most TCR beta V segments were observed in productive rearrangements about 87% or about 30% of the time, broadly matching IMGT annotations. Cytomegalovirus status was reported to be diagnosed by the classifier with high specificity and sensitivity in both the original and validation cohorts. This cohort had only TCR beta chains sequenced, and the lack of alpha or paired-chain data limited which features could be detected. Because HLA typing was unavailable for some donors at each locus, only the typed subset was used in association tests. An association between a missense DCLRE1C variant and V-gene and J-gene trimming of TCR beta chains was found in a later genetic analysis and replicated in an independent cohort. Correlated functional status among segregating V segments might be attributable to linkage disequilibrium, but an unknown experimental factor could not be ruled out. A later analysis associated 16,951 TCR beta sequences with specific HLA alleles at a false discovery rate of 0.05. Sequencing depth was assumed to be roughly uniform across donors in the presence/absence analyses, though that assumption may not hold. Some IMGT-functional V segments, including TRBV6-2 and TRBV6-3, could not be told apart with the 87-base-pair reads, so those segments were excluded. In the study, roughly 160 TCR beta chains were listed as associated with cytomegalovirus. Because counts were too low, approximately 18 rarely observed V segments, including chromosome 9 orphons, were excluded from the earlier analysis of 587 of the donors.

Library method: the immunoSEQ multiplex PCR assay. For the multiplex PCR, a mixture combining 60 forward primers for TCR Vbeta segments and 13 reverse primers for TCR Jbeta segments was used. The CDR3 region of rearranged TCR beta genes was amplified from genomic DNA with a multiplex PCR assay. The amplified TCR beta libraries were sequenced on the Illumina HiSeq System as 87-base-pair reads. The paper's processing steps were these. A later analysis counted approximately 84 million unique TCR beta chains across the roughly 700 repertoires, and around 12 million of these chains were shared by at least two donors. A nearest-neighbor algorithm error-corrected the raw reads and collapsed the reads into unique sequences, merging closely related sequences to remove PCR and sequencing errors. Alignment of CDR3 sequences to IMGT reference sequences was used to assign V, D and J gene segments. Each retained sequence needed at least a six-nucleotide match to both a V gene segment and a J gene segment. Rearrangements were called productive when the CDR3 lacked stop codons and stayed in frame with V and J; all others were non-productive. Following IMGT convention, CDR3 was defined as the stretch from the second conserved V-encoded cysteine up to the conserved J-encoded phenylalanine. Sequences without an unambiguous match to a single V gene segment were excluded from the earlier analysis of about 640 of the donors. An earlier analysis of around 600 of the donors classified V segments as functional when productive rearrangements were above 56.7% and as segregating when the standard deviation between donors was above 5%. A statistical classification framework was developed to diagnose cytomegalovirus status using the catalog of TCR beta chain sequences. In a later analysis, V and J genes were assigned by comparing TCR nucleotide sequences against IMGT/GENE-DB human TR gene sequences. The TCRdist pipeline was used in a later analysis to assign CDR3 sequences and most-parsimonious VDJ recombination scenarios. In a later analysis, each TCR beta chain was defined by its CDR3 amino acid sequence together with its V-gene family, and reads lacking a unique V-gene family were excluded. A later analysis removed roughly 590 highly shared, low-generation-probability nucleotide sequences to deal with suspected cross-contamination and a sequencing artifact. In a later analysis, a clonal expansion index for each public chain was calculated from normalized within-repertoire ranks of inferred template counts. In a later analysis, generation probabilities were computed with a VDJ recombination model fitted to out-of-frame rearrangements, and the resulting probabilities were checked against IGoR. In a later analysis, hypergeometric tests were used to score TCR-TCR, TCR-HLA and TCR-CMV co-occurrence, with a repertoire-size bias correction applied to TCR pairs. False discovery rates were estimated in a later analysis by permuting HLA or CMV assignments 20 times. In a later analysis, co-occurring TCRs were grouped using DBSCAN, and TCRdist sequence similarity was added for clustering within HLA-allele-positive subsets. Co-occurrence clustering excluded repertoires with fewer than 30,000 or more than 120,000 public chains, plus five with anomalous nucleotide sharing. Here the immuneACCESS table is served through TCRdb, limited to in-frame sequences with V and J called. Missing clones are a known gap in these copies; in checked studies unresolved V genes cover under half, and the rest lacks a known reason. V and J calls plus clone size are reproduced from that table; the DNA served to infer D and trimming. Counted in this sample were 150,000 to 200,000 clones; roughly four fifths of them appeared once. Of the sample, 1.9% is held by the ten largest clones.

Recombination connected TRBV5-1 to TRBJ2-6; a weak D assignment points to TRBD2 (5 bases agree). The receptor was isolated from a man aged 25-40 years in good health and CMV-seronegative. The sequenced sample consisted of PBMCs. The CDR3 region has the sequence CASSQGSLSGANVLTF. The sequenced DNA is TGCGCCAGCAGCCAAGGGAGTCTCTCTGGGGCCAACGTCCTGACTTTC.